This is a list of T cell receptor beta chains from one sample in a study of identical twins. TCRdb called the 5' RACE reads again in MiXCR, with one record for every CDR3 protein. The sample lists about 730,000 distinct CDR3 sequences, 21% seen once, with 4% to 5.5% in the top ten. These records were also assigned to another study, of T cells expressing NK-cell markers.

Sequencing was done on a sample of PBMCs. The receptors originated from a woman under 30 in good health. CDR3s include the opening cysteine and the closing phenylalanine or tryptophan. A D gene is named only where the DNA matches it firmly. A row's size may be missing; if present it is once, few, many or a size class.

j_call: TRBJ2-7; clone_size: few; d_call: TRBD1; v_call: TRBV20-1; cdr3_nt: TGCAGTGCTAAAGACAGGGGGCGAGTTTACGAGCAGTACTTC; cdr3_aa: CSAKDRGRVYEQYF
j_call: TRBJ1-1; clone_size: few; d_call: NA; v_call: TRBV5-5; cdr3_nt: TGTGCCAGCAGCTTGGTGGGGCAGAACACTGAAGCTTTCTTT; cdr3_aa: CASSLVGQNTEAFF
j_call: TRBJ1-1; clone_size: few; d_call: NA; v_call: TRBV2; cdr3_nt: TGTGCCAGCAGTGAAAGCCCTGAAGCTTTCTTT; cdr3_aa: CASSESPEAFF
j_call: TRBJ2-7; clone_size: NA; d_call: TRBD2; v_call: TRBV7-9; cdr3_nt: TGTGCCAGCAGCAGCAGATGGACTAGCGGGAGTCTGCACGAGCAGTACTTC; cdr3_aa: CASSSRWTSGSLHEQYF
j_call: TRBJ2-3; clone_size: few; d_call: TRBD2; v_call: TRBV4-3; cdr3_nt: TGCGCCAGCAGCCAAGCGCTAGCGGGGATTAGCACAGATACGCAGTATTTT; cdr3_aa: CASSQALAGISTDTQYF
j_call: TRBJ1-1; clone_size: few; d_call: NA; v_call: TRBV5-5; cdr3_nt: TGTGCCAGCAGCTTGGGGGTAAGCACTGAAGCTTTCTTT; cdr3_aa: CASSLGVSTEAFF
j_call: TRBJ2-1; clone_size: few; d_call: TRBD2; v_call: TRBV6-2/TRBV6-3; cdr3_nt: TGTGCCAGCAGTCGCCGGGAGGGATACAATGAGCAGTTCTTC; cdr3_aa: CASSRREGYNEQFF
j_call: TRBJ2-3; clone_size: few; d_call: TRBD2; v_call: TRBV20-1; cdr3_nt: TGCAGTGTTGGGGGACTAGCTGTTTCGCAGTATTTT; cdr3_aa: CSVGGLAVSQYF
j_call: TRBJ1-1; clone_size: NA; d_call: TRBD1; v_call: TRBV5-6; cdr3_nt: TGTGCCAGCAGCTCCGGGACAGGAGGGTCTGAAGCTTTCTTT; cdr3_aa: CASSSGTGGSEAFF
j_call: TRBJ2-2; clone_size: few; d_call: NA; v_call: TRBV15; cdr3_nt: TGTGCCACCAGCGACCGTACAGCGACCGGGGAGCTGTTTTTT; cdr3_aa: CATSDRTATGELFF
j_call: TRBJ2-1; clone_size: many; d_call: TRBD2; v_call: TRBV28; cdr3_nt: TGTGCCAGCAGTTTAACCACTAGCGGAAGCAATGAGCAGTTCTTC; cdr3_aa: CASSLTTSGSNEQFF
j_call: TRBJ2-1; clone_size: few; d_call: NA; v_call: TRBV18; cdr3_nt: TGTGCCAGCTCACCAGTGGGACCGGAGCAGTTCTTC; cdr3_aa: CASSPVGPEQFF
j_call: TRBJ1-1; clone_size: NA; d_call: NA; v_call: TRBV10-3; cdr3_nt: TGTGCCATCAGTGAGGCCGGGACCCGAGGGCACACTGAAGCTTTCTTT; cdr3_aa: CAISEAGTRGHTEAFF
j_call: TRBJ2-7; clone_size: few; d_call: TRBD2; v_call: TRBV20-1; cdr3_nt: TGCAGTGCTAGAGAAGGCGGGGGGAAGTACGAGCAGTACTTC; cdr3_aa: CSAREGGGKYEQYF
j_call: TRBJ1-1; clone_size: many; d_call: TRBD1; v_call: TRBV12-3/TRBV12-4; cdr3_nt: TGTGCCAGCAGCTCCGGGACAGGTGAAGCTTTCTTT; cdr3_aa: CASSSGTGEAFF
j_call: TRBJ2-3; clone_size: NA; d_call: TRBD2; v_call: TRBV20-1; cdr3_nt: TGCAGTGCTAGAACAGCGGGGGGGCTCGGTACGCAGTATTTT; cdr3_aa: CSARTAGGLGTQYF
j_call: TRBJ1-3; clone_size: NA; d_call: NA; v_call: TRBV5-5; cdr3_nt: TGTGCCAGCAGCTTGGAAGCAGGGTCGGGAAACACCATATATTTT; cdr3_aa: CASSLEAGSGNTIYF
j_call: TRBJ1-1; clone_size: few; d_call: NA; v_call: TRBV12-3/TRBV12-4; cdr3_nt: TGTGCCAGCAGTTTAAAGACAGTTGGTGAAGCTTTCTTT; cdr3_aa: CASSLKTVGEAFF
j_call: TRBJ2-3; clone_size: few; d_call: TRBD1; v_call: TRBV10-3; cdr3_nt: TGTGCCATCCGGGACAGGGTCAGAGCTAGCACAGATACGCAGTATTTT; cdr3_aa: CAIRDRVRASTDTQYF
j_call: TRBJ2-1; clone_size: many; d_call: NA; v_call: TRBV20-1; cdr3_nt: TGCAGTGCTAGAGCGGGAGAGATCTACAATGAGCAGTTCTTC; cdr3_aa: CSARAGEIYNEQFF
j_call: TRBJ2-5; clone_size: few; d_call: NA; v_call: TRBV12-3/TRBV12-4; cdr3_nt: TGTGCCAGCAGTGGGTCGTTTAGGATCGGGACCCAGTACTTC; cdr3_aa: CASSGSFRIGTQYF
j_call: TRBJ2-5; clone_size: few; d_call: NA; v_call: TRBV20-1; cdr3_nt: TGCAGTACACCTCGGGGGTACCAAGAGACCCAGTACTTC; cdr3_aa: CSTPRGYQETQYF
j_call: TRBJ2-7; clone_size: NA; d_call: NA; v_call: TRBV11-2; cdr3_nt: TGTGCCAGCAGCTTAGAACGGTGGATGGCAGCCAGCTACGAGCAGTACTTC; cdr3_aa: CASSLERWMAASYEQYF
j_call: TRBJ1-2; clone_size: few; d_call: NA; v_call: TRBV4-3; cdr3_nt: TGCGCCAGCAGCCAAGATCGCCTACCGTTGGACTACACCTTC; cdr3_aa: CASSQDRLPLDYTF
j_call: TRBJ1-6; clone_size: few; d_call: TRBD1; v_call: TRBV20-1; cdr3_nt: TGCAGTGCTAGAGAACCGGGACAGGGCATGAATTCACCCCTCCACTTT; cdr3_aa: CSAREPGQGMNSPLHF
j_call: TRBJ1-5; clone_size: few; d_call: TRBD1; v_call: TRBV6-2/TRBV6-3; cdr3_nt: TGTGCCAGCAGGCGGCAGGGGGGACAGCCCCAGCATTTT; cdr3_aa: CASRRQGGQPQHF
j_call: TRBJ2-7; clone_size: few; d_call: NA; v_call: TRBV20-1; cdr3_nt: TGCAGTGCCAGACCCCCATTAACTAGCTCCTACGAGCAGTACTTC; cdr3_aa: CSARPPLTSSYEQYF
j_call: TRBJ2-3; clone_size: few; d_call: TRBD2; v_call: TRBV3-1; cdr3_nt: TGTGCCAGCAGCCCCGAGCGGGGGCGTTTGGGGAGCACAGATACGCAGTATTTT; cdr3_aa: CASSPERGRLGSTDTQYF
j_call: TRBJ2-1; clone_size: NA; d_call: TRBD2; v_call: TRBV12-3/TRBV12-4; cdr3_nt: TGTGCCAGCAGCCTAGCGGGAGAATTCTACAATGAGCAGTTCTTC; cdr3_aa: CASSLAGEFYNEQFF
j_call: TRBJ1-5; clone_size: once; d_call: NA; v_call: TRBV7-8; cdr3_nt: TGTGCCAGCAGCTTGACACTAGATCGATATCAGCCCCAGCATTTT; cdr3_aa: CASSLTLDRYQPQHF
j_call: TRBJ2-3; clone_size: once; d_call: TRBD2; v_call: TRBV6-1; cdr3_nt: TGTGCCAGCAGCGGCAGACTAGCGGGAAAATTGGATACGCAGTATTTT; cdr3_aa: CASSGRLAGKLDTQYF
j_call: TRBJ2-1; clone_size: few; d_call: TRBD2; v_call: TRBV10-1; cdr3_nt: TGCGCCAGCAGACCTCCCCCGGGACTAGCGGGATACAATGAGCAGTTCTTC; cdr3_aa: CASRPPPGLAGYNEQFF
j_call: TRBJ2-1; clone_size: few; d_call: NA; v_call: TRBV4-1; cdr3_nt: TGCGCCAGCAGCCAAGAGCCGGGACAAGAGCAGTTCTTC; cdr3_aa: CASSQEPGQEQFF
j_call: TRBJ1-1; clone_size: many; d_call: NA; v_call: TRBV20-1; cdr3_nt: TGCAGTGCTAGCCTTATGAGGAACACTGAAGCTTTCTTT; cdr3_aa: CSASLMRNTEAFF
j_call: TRBJ1-2; clone_size: NA; d_call: NA; v_call: TRBV20-1; cdr3_nt: TGCAGTGCTAGAGAGGAGCTCGGCCGAATCCTTGGAGGCGGCTACACCTTC; cdr3_aa: CSAREELGRILGGGYTF
j_call: TRBJ1-4; clone_size: NA; d_call: NA; v_call: TRBV19; cdr3_nt: TGTGCCAGTAGTCTATCACCGGGACGGGAAAATGAAAAACTGTTTTTT; cdr3_aa: CASSLSPGRENEKLFF
j_call: TRBJ2-7; clone_size: NA; d_call: TRBD1; v_call: TRBV5-1; cdr3_nt: TGCGCCAGCAGCTTGGAGTGGGGACAGTACCACGAGCAGTACTTC; cdr3_aa: CASSLEWGQYHEQYF
j_call: TRBJ2-5; clone_size: NA; d_call: NA; v_call: TRBV10-3; cdr3_nt: TGTGCCATCGGGGGTAGTGGAGAGACCCAGTACTTC; cdr3_aa: CAIGGSGETQYF
j_call: TRBJ2-1; clone_size: NA; d_call: NA; v_call: TRBV20-1; cdr3_nt: TGCAGTGCTAGAAACAGAGGACTCGATGAGCAGTTCTTC; cdr3_aa: CSARNRGLDEQFF
j_call: TRBJ2-7; clone_size: NA; d_call: TRBD1; v_call: TRBV20-1; cdr3_nt: TGCAGTGCTCCAAGTACGGGGACAGGGTCAAACGAGCAGTACTTC; cdr3_aa: CSAPSTGTGSNEQYF
j_call: TRBJ1-3; clone_size: NA; d_call: NA; v_call: TRBV5-5; cdr3_nt: TGTGCCAGCAGCTTGCTCTCTCGGAACACCATATATTTT; cdr3_aa: CASSLLSRNTIYF
j_call: TRBJ2-5; clone_size: NA; d_call: NA; v_call: TRBV11-2; cdr3_nt: TGTGCCAGCAGCCTCCTGGGGTCGTACCAAGAGACCCAGTACTTC; cdr3_aa: CASSLLGSYQETQYF
j_call: TRBJ2-1; clone_size: NA; d_call: TRBD2; v_call: TRBV9; cdr3_nt: TGTGCCAGCAGCTACAGACTAGCGGGGGCCGATGAGCAGTTCTTC; cdr3_aa: CASSYRLAGADEQFF